Presented here are 3 T cell receptor beta chains from one specimen sequenced in a study of CD8+ T cells in alopecia areata. Following extraction, RNA underwent reverse transcription to cDNA, which served as the sequencing template. The repertoire was sequenced with immunoSEQ multiplex PCR; TCRdb's copy has only in-frame clones and lacks some. Of about 140,000 clones listed, about 86% are singletons. Treatment here: oral pan-JAK inhibitor, 5-10 mg twice daily. Sample: CD8+ T cells sorted from blood, taken at week 4, from a patient treated with tofacitinib. Receptor source: a human donor with alopecia areata.

The CDR3 region is CASSLGRTGNGELFF. CDR3 in DNA: TGTGCCAGCAGCTTAGGTCGGACAGGGAACGGGGAGCTGTTTTTT. The V call is TRBV7-9, the J call TRBJ2-2; 8 bases fit TRBD1. CDR3 length: 15 residues. Trimming removed 1 base from V and 7 bases from J; junction bases left unmatched: 5. The germline CDR1 and CDR2 sequences are SEHNR and FQNEAQ (reference sequence).

The chain is built from TRBV19 and TRBJ2-1; D gene uncertain. The CDR3 covers 11 residues. Germline values: CDR1 LNHDA, CDR2 SQIVND (reference sequence). The V gene lost 4 bases and the J gene lost 6 bases, with 4 bases spanning the gap. The CDR3, as DNA: TGTGCCAGTAGTACGGGCAATGAGCAGTTCTTC. It encodes CASSTGNEQFF.

The chain couples TRBV5-8 to TRBJ2-3; D is undetermined. Trimming pared 2 bases from V and 1 base from J, leaving 20 bases between. This CDR3 has 18 amino acids. Per the germline V gene, CDR1 is SGHTS and CDR2 is YDEGEE. The CDR3 sequence is CASSLGPAFSSGTDTQYF. The CDR3 nucleotides read TGTGCCAGCAGCTTAGGGCCAGCCTTCTCGTCTGGCACAGATACGCAGTATTTT. Full variable domain (outside the CDR3, taken from reference TRBV5-8 and TRBJ2-3): EAGVTQSPTHLIKTRGQQATLRCSPISGHTSVYWYQQALGLGLQFLLWYDEGEERNRGNFPPRFSGRQFPNYSSELNVNALELEDSALYLCASSLGPAFSSGTDTQYFGPGTRLTVL.